Below are 13 T cell receptor beta chains sequenced from a single sample in a study of CXCR3-negative and CXCR3-positive naive CD8 T cells. UMI-labeled 5' RACE yielded the TRB cDNA libraries. TCRdb derives one entry per CDR3 protein from the 5' RACE reads, leaving out DNA. The sample data list more than 45,000 distinct CDR3 sequences. The sample taken for sequencing was naive CXCR3- CD8+ T cells from blood. The subset is: CD45RO-CCR7+CD27+CD95- naive CD8+ T cells lacking CXCR3 (TNR3-). The receptors derive from a human donor in good health. Some clones in this sample may be carry-over from other donors' samples.

The chain joins TRBV7-9 to TRBJ2-7; TCRdb reports TRBD1, a call that lacks DNA to check it against. The CDR3 is 13 amino acids. In germline, CDR1 is SEHNR, CDR2 FQNEAQ (reference sequence). This CDR3 is CASGQAVSYEQYF.

This chain uses TRBV11-2 with TRBJ2-6; there is no DNA to check the TCRdb D call of TRBD1. Looked up from germline, CDR1 is SGHAT and CDR2 is FQNNGV. CDR3 length equals 18 residues. The chain's CDR3 is CASSGRDSSSSGANVLTF.

The chain uses TRBV29-1 and TRBJ1-1. CDR3 length: 12 amino acids. The germline V gene has CDR1 SQVTM and CDR2 ANQGSEA. This CDR3 is CSVVQGPAEAFF. Full variable domain (remainder filled in from reference TRBV29-1 and TRBJ1-1): SAVISQKPSRDICQRGTSLTIQCQVDSQVTMMFWYRQQPGQSLTLIATANQGSEATYESGFVIDKFPISRPNLTFSTLTVSNMSPEDSSIYLCSVVQGPAEAFFGQGTRLTVV.

This chain links TRBV7-6 with TRBJ2-1; TCRdb designates TRBD2, a call that cannot be tested without DNA. CDR3 length: 14 residues. CDR1 SGHVS and CDR2 FNYEAQ come from the germline V gene. CDR3 residues: CASRAGALNNEQFF. Combining the CDR3 with reference TRBV7-6 and TRBJ2-1 gives the whole variable domain GAGVSQSPRYKVTKRGQDVALRCDPISGHVSLYWYRQALGQGPEFLTYFNYEAQQDKSGLPNDRFSAERPEGSISTLTIQRTEQRDSAMYRCASRAGALNNEQFFGPGTRLTVL.

Here the CDR3 reads CASSYPAGVRQNEQYF. The genes are TRBV6-6 and TRBJ2-7; TCRdb's D call of TRBD1 is untestable without DNA. The CDR3 extends over 16 amino acids. Germline V gene lookup returns CDR1 MNHNY and CDR2 SVGAGI (reference sequence).

This chain joins TRBV6-6 and TRBJ2-7; no DNA is available, so the TRBD1 call from TCRdb remains unchecked. The germline V gene encodes CDR1 MNHNY and CDR2 SVGAGI (reference sequence). CDR3 size: 18 residues. Here the CDR3 reads CASSYPIRDRRLSYEQYF.

The chain uses TRBV12-3 or TRBV12-4 and TRBJ2-1; TCRdb's D call of TRBD1 is untestable without DNA. This CDR3 has 16 residues. This chain's CDR3 is CASSRDSGISYNEQFF.

The chain is built from TRBV7-2 and TRBJ2-3. The CDR3 sequence is 14 residues long. From germline, CDR1 is SGHTA and CDR2 FQGNSA. CDR3 region: CASSLGLASYTQYF.

The chain has TRBV7-8 and TRBJ2-3; TCRdb designates TRBD2, a call that cannot be tested without DNA. Germline CDR1 reads SGHVS; CDR2 reads FQNEAQ. The CDR3 has 15 residues. CDR3 sequence: CASSSTSGGADTQYF.

CDR3 amino acids: CASSVDSPWLGYEQYF. V gene TRBV28 combines with J gene TRBJ2-7; lacking DNA, the TRBD2 call made by TCRdb goes unchecked. This CDR3 is 16 amino acids long. In germline, CDR1 is MDHEN, CDR2 SYDVKM.

The rearrangement uses TRBV4-1 and TRBJ2-3; TCRdb's D call, TRBD1, is unchecked because there is no DNA. CDR3 length equals 15 residues. The germline V gene encodes CDR1 MGHRA and CDR2 YSYEKL. CDR3 in amino acids: CASSLSGQGTDTQYF.

This chain uses TRBV2 with TRBJ2-1; TCRdb names TRBD2, which stays unverified in the absence of DNA. From germline, CDR1 is SNHLY and CDR2 FYNNEI. This CDR3 comprises 15 residues. CDR3 protein: CATQTSGGAYNAQFF.

The chain joins TRBV27 to TRBJ2-7. This CDR3 has 14 amino acids. Germline V gene sequence: CDR1 MNHEY, CDR2 SMNVEV (reference sequence). The chain's CDR3 is CASSLMSQTYEQYF.